Here is one T cell receptor beta chain with its context. The record originates from a study of blood T cell repertoires in COVID-19. Looking at the study overall: Collection of acute and convalescent COVID-19 samples took place in the United States, Italy and Spain. From T cells, B-cell-depleted T cells, or PBMCs came the material, which was cDNA or gDNA.

In the study's own analysis: Reference gene primer amplification gave nucleated cell count estimates. Data came from immunoSEQ multiplex PCR; TCRdb stores just in-frame clones and leaves some out. The V and J calls and clone size were taken over from that table, and D and trimming were inferred from the DNA. The top ten hold about 5.5% of the sample, which has 220,000 or so clones, roughly 75% seen once. In germline, CDR1 is SGHDN, CDR2 FVKESK. This CDR3 contains 14 residues. Trimming removed 0 bases from V and 10 bases from J, with 10 bases in between. V usage is TRBV14 and J usage is TRBJ1-6; D call uncertain. This TCR came from a woman aged 70-85 years with acute or convalescent COVID-19. The sequenced sample consisted of peripheral blood. The CDR3 protein is CASSQEKGGSPLHF. CDR3 coding DNA: TGTGCCAGCAGCCAAGAGAAGGGCGGGTCACCCCTCCACTTT.